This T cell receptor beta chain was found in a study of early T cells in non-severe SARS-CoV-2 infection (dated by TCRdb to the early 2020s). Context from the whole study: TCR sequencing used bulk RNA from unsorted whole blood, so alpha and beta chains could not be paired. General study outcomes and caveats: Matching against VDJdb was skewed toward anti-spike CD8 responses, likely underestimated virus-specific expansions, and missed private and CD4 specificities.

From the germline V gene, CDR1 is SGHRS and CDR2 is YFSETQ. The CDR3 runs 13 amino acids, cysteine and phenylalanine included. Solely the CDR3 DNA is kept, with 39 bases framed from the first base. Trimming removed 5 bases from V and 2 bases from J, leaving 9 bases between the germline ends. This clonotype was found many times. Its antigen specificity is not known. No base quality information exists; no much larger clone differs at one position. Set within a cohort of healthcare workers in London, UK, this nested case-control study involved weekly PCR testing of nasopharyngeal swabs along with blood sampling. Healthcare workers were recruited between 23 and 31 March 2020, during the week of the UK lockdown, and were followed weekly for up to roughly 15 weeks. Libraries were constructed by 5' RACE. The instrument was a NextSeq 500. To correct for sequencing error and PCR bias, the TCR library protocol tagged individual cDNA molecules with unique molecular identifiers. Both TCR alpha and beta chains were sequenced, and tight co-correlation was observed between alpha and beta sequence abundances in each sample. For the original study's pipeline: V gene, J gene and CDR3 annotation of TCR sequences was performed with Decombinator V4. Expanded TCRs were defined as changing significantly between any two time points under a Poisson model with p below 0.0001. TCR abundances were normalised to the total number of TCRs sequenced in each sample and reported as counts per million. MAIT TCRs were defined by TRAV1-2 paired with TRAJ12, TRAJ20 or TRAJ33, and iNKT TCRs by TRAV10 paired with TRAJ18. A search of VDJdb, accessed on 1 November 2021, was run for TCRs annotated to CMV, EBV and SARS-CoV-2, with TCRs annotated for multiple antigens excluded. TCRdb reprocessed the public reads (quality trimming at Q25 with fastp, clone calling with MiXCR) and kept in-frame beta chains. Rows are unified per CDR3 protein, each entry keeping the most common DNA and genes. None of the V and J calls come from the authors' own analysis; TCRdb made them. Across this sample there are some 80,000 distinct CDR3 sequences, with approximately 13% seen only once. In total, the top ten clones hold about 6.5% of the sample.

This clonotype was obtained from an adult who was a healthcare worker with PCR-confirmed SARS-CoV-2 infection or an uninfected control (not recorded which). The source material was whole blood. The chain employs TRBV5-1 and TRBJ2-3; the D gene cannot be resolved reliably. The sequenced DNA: TGCGCCAGCAGGGGTCAATCCACAGATACGCAGTATTTT. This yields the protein CASRGQSTDTQYF.